The subject of this entry is one T cell receptor (beta chain). A single base separates this from a much larger clone, so it may be a read error. Here the CDR3 omits its conserved ending phenylalanine or tryptophan, so a read error is the likely source. Using its own MiXCR run on the 5' RACE reads, TCRdb lists one record per CDR3 protein. The table includes about 100,000 distinct CDR3 sequences, under 7% detected once. These data originate in a study of identical twins. Trimming removed 5 bases from V and 4 bases from J, with 17 bases in between. Germline CDR1 reads KGHSH; CDR2 reads LQKENI. The CDR3 extends over 15 amino acids.

This receptor was obtained from a woman between 50 and 59 years old in good health. The chain links TRBV18 to TRBJ1-1, with TRBD1 as a possible D gene (5 bases). Sequenced material: memory T cells sorted from blood. The CDR3 DNA reads as TGTGCCAGCTCATCGGTGGCAGGGCTCGGCACTGAAGCTTTCCTT. Translating gives CASSSVAGLGTEAFL.